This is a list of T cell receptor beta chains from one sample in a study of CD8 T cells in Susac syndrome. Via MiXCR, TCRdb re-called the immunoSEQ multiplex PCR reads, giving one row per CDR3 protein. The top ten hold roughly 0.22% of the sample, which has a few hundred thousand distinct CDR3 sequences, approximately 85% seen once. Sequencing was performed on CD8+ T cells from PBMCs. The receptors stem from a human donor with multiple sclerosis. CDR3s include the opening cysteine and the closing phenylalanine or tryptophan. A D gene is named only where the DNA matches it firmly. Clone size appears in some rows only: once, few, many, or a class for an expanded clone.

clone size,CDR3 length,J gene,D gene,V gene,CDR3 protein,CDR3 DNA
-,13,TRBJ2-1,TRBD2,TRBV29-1,CSVGGTIGNEQFF,TGCAGCGTGGGGGGGACCATAGGGAATGAGCAGTTCTTC
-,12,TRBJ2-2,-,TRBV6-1,CASQWGTGELFF,TGTGCGTCGCAGTGGGGCACCGGGGAGCTGTTTTTT
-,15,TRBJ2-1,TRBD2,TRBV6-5,CASSTSGRANNEQFF,TGTGCCAGCAGCACAAGCGGGAGGGCAAACAATGAGCAGTTCTTC
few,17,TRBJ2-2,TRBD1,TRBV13,CASSLLFGTGNTGELFF,TGTGCCAGCAGCTTACTCTTTGGGACAGGGAACACCGGGGAGCTGTTTTTT
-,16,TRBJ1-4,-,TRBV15,CATSRDGGSRNEKLFF,TGTGCCACCAGCAGAGATGGGGGCAGCCGTAATGAAAAACTGTTTTTT
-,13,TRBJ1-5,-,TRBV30,CAWSGSGNQPQHF,TGTGCCTGGAGTGGGTCGGGCAATCAGCCCCAGCATTTT
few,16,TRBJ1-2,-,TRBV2,CASSEEGGSLWDGYTF,TGTGCCAGCAGTGAAGAGGGGGGCAGCCTCTGGGATGGCTACACCTTC
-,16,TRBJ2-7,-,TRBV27,CASSLSGGLPSGEQYF,TGTGCCAGCAGTTTATCTGGGGGGCTCCCTAGTGGGGAGCAGTACTTC
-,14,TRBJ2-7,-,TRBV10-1,CASSAVQGTYEQYF,TGCGCCAGCAGTGCGGTTCAGGGGACCTACGAGCAGTACTTC
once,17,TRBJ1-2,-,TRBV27,CASSLSPGPLSNYGYTF,TGTGCCAGCAGTTTATCGCCCGGACCACTCTCCAACTATGGCTACACCTTC
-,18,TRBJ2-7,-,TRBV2,CASRPPGVIVRGSYEQYF,TGTGCCAGCAGGCCCCCGGGGGTTATAGTAAGGGGGTCCTACGAGCAGTACTTC
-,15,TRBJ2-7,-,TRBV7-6,CASSSPGVSSYEQYF,TGTGCCAGCAGCTCACCGGGGGTGAGCTCCTACGAGCAGTACTTC
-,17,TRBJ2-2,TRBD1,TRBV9,CASSQPGTGKNTGELFF,TGTGCCAGCAGCCAGCCCGGGACAGGGAAGAACACCGGGGAGCTGTTTTTT
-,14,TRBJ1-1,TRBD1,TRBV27,CATRPGTVNTEAFF,TGTGCCACCCGACCCGGGACAGTGAACACTGAAGCTTTCTTT
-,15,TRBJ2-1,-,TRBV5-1,CASSSDIFRNNEQFF,TGCGCCAGCAGCTCTGATATTTTTCGGAACAATGAGCAGTTCTTC
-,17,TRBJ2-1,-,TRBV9,CASSSPFTGASYNEQFF,TGTGCCAGCAGCTCGCCCTTTACAGGAGCCTCCTACAATGAGCAGTTCTTC
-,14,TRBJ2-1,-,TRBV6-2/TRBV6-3,CASSYWTVYNEQFF,TGTGCCAGCAGTTACTGGACAGTCTACAATGAGCAGTTCTTC
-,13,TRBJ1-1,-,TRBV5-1,CASSAAMNTEAFF,TGCGCCAGCAGCGCGGCCATGAACACTGAAGCTTTCTTT
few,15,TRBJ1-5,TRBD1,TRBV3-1,CASSQDLDRDQPQHF,TGTGCCAGCAGCCAAGATCTGGACAGGGATCAGCCCCAGCATTTT
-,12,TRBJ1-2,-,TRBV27,CASSTGRDGYTF,TGTGCCAGCAGCACAGGGAGGGATGGCTACACCTTC
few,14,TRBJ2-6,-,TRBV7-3,CATVATSGANVLTF,TGTGCCACCGTCGCCACGTCCGGGGCCAACGTCCTGACTTTC
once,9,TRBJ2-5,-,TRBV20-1,CSVQETQYF,TGCAGTGTACAAGAGACCCAGTACTTC
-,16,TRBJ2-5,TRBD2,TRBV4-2,CASSQEYTSVEETQYF,TGTGCCAGCAGCCAAGAGTACACTAGCGTGGAAGAGACCCAGTACTTC
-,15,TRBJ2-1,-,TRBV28,CASSLLAPSYNEQFF,TGTGCCAGCAGTTTACTTGCTCCCTCCTACAATGAGCAGTTCTTC
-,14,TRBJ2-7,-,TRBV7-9,CASSLVIVPYEQYF,TGTGCCAGCAGCTTAGTCATAGTTCCCTACGAGCAGTACTTC
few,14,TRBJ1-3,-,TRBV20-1,CSARVGHGGNTIYF,TGCAGTGCTAGAGTGGGCCACGGAGGAAACACCATATATTTT
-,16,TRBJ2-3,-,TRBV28,CASRSTGTQRTDTQYF,TGTGCCAGCAGGTCCACAGGGACCCAGCGCACAGATACGCAGTATTTT
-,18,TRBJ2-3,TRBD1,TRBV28,CASSPKTGPEAYTDTQYF,TGTGCCAGCAGTCCCAAGACAGGGCCCGAAGCATACACAGATACGCAGTATTTT
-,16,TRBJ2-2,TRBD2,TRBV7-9,CASSSGTSKNTGELFF,TGTGCCAGCAGCTCTGGGACTAGCAAGAACACCGGGGAGCTGTTTTTT
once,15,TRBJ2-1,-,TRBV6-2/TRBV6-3,CASSRQLYSYNEQFF,TGTGCCAGCAGCAGACAGCTCTACTCCTACAATGAGCAGTTCTTC
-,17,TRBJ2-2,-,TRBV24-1,CATSALDGLAEAGELFF,TGTGCCACCAGTGCTCTGGACGGCCTAGCCGAGGCCGGGGAGCTGTTTTTT
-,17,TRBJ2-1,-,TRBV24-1,CATSGGQFPSSYNEQFF,TGTGCCACCAGTGGAGGGCAATTCCCTAGCTCCTACAATGAGCAGTTCTTC
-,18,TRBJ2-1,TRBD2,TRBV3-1,CASSQVPFWGRDHNEQFF,TGTGCCAGCAGCCAAGTTCCCTTTTGGGGGAGGGACCACAATGAGCAGTTCTTC
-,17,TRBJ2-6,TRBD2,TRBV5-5,CARRSGRPRYGANVLTF,TGTGCCAGGCGTAGCGGGAGGCCTAGATACGGGGCCAACGTCCTGACTTTC
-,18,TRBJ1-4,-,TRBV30,CAWSGTVSNSPTNEKLFF,TGTGCCTGGAGTGGGACAGTTTCGAATTCCCCCACTAATGAAAAACTGTTTTTT
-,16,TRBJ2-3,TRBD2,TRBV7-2,CASSLPLAGGPDTQYF,TGTGCCAGCAGCTTACCACTAGCGGGAGGGCCAGATACGCAGTATTTT
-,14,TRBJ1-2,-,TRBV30,CAWSPPPGYYGYTF,TGTGCCTGGAGTCCTCCACCCGGCTACTATGGCTACACCTTC